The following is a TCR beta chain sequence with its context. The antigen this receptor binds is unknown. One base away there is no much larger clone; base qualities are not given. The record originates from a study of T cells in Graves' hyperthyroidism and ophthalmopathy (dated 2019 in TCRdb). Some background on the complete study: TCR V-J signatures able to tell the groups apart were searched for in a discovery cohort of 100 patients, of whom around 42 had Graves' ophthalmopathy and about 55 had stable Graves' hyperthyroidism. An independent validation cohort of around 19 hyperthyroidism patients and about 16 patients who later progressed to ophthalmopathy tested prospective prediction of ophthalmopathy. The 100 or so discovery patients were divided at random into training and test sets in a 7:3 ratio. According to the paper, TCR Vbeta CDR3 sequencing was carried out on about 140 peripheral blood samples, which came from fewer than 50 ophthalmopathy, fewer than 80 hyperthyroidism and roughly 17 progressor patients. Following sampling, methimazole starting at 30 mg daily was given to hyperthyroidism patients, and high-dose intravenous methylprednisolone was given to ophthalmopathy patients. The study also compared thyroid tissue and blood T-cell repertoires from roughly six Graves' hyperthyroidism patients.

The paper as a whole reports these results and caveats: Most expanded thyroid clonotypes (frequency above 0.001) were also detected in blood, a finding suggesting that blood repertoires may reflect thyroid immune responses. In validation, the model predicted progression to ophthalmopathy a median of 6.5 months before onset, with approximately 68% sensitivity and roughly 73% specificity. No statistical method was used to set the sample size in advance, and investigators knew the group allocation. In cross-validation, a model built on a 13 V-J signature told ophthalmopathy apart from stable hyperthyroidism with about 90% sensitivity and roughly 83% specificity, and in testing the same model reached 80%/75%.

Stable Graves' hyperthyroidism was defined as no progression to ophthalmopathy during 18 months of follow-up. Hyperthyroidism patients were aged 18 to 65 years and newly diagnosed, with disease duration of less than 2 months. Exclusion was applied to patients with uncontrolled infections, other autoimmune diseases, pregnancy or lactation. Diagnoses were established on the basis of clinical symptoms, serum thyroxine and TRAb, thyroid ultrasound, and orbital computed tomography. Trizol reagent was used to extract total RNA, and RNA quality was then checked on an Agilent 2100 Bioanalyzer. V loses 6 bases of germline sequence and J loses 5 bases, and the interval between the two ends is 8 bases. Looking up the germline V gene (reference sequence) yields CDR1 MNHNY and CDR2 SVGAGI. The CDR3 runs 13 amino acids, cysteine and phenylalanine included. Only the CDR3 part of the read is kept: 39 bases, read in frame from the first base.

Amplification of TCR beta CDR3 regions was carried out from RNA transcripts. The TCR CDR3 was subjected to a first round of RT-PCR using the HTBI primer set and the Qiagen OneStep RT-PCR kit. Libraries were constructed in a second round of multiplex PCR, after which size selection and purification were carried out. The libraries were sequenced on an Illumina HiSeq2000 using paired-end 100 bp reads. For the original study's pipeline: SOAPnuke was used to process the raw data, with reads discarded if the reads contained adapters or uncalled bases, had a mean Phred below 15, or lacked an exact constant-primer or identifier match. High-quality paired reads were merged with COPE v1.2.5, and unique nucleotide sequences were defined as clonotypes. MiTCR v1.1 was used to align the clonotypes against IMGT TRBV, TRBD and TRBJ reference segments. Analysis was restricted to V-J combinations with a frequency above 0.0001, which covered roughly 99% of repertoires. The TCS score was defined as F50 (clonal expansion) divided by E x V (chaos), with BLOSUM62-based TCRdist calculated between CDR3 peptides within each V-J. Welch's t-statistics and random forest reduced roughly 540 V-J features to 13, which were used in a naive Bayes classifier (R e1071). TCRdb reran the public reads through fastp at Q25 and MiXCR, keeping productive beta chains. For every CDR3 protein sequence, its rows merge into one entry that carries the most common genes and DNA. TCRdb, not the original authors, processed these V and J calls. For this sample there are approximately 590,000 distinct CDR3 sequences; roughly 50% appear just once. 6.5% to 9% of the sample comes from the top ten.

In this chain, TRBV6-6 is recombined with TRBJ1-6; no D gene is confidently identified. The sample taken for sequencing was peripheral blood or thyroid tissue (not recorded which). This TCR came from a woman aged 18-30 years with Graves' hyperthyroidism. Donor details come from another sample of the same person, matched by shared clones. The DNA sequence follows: TGTGCCAGCAGCACACAGCATAATTCACCCCTCCACTTT. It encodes CASSTQHNSPLHF.